These 13 T cell receptor beta chains came from one sample sequenced in a study of cytotoxic CD8 clonotypes in ibrutinib-treated CLL. Produced via immunoSEQ multiplex PCR; TCRdb's table is partial and in-frame only. The sample holds 250,000 to 350,000 clones, more than 70% seen once. The starting material was PBMCs, obtained at disease progression, from a patient treated with ibrutinib. Source of these receptors: a human donor with chronic lymphocytic leukemia.

V is TRBV27 and J is TRBJ2-7, with D possibly called TRBD1 or TRBD2 (6 bases each). The length of the CDR3 is 12 residues. V lost 2 bases and J lost 13, with 15 bases in between. Germline V gene lookup returns CDR1 MNHEY and CDR2 SMNVEV (reference sequence). The CDR3 DNA reads TGTGCCAGCAGTTTAAGAGGGGGGACTGTTTACTTC. Its protein product is CASSLRGGTVYF.

The chain joins TRBV5-1 to TRBJ1-3, with D tentatively TRBD1 (6 bases). V lost 4 bases and J lost 2, with 13 bases in between. The length of the CDR3 is 15 residues. Germline V lookup: CDR1 SGHRS, CDR2 YFSETQ. The CDR3 spells CASSGGPATGNTIYF. As DNA, the CDR3 is TGCGCCAGCAGCGGGGGCCCCGCCACTGGAAACACCATATATTTT.

The CDR3 DNA reads TGCAGCGTTCAGGGACGGCTTAATGAAAAACTGTTTTTT. Translation gives CSVQGRLNEKLFF. V usage is TRBV29-1 and J usage is TRBJ1-4; possible D gene TRBD1, 5 bases. Trimming left V 5 bases short and J 4 bases short, with 11 bases between. The CDR3 runs to 13 residues. Germline V CDR1 and CDR2: SQVTM, ANQGSEA.

The rearrangement joins TRBV2 to TRBJ2-2; 7 nucleotides agree with TRBD1. The ends lost 6 bases at V and 5 bases at J; junction bases unmatched: 6. Per germline, CDR1 SNHLY and CDR2 FYNNEI. The CDR3 loop spans 14 amino acids. The CDR3 coding sequence is TGTGCCAGCAGACCAACGACAGGGACCGGGGAGCTGTTTTTT. Its translation is CASRPTTGTGELFF.

The DNA of the CDR3 is TGTGCCAGCAAGCCGCCTACACAGGGTGAAGCTTTCTTT. This codes for CASKPPTQGEAFF. The chain employs TRBV7-9 and TRBJ1-1; possible D gene TRBD1, 6 bases. Trimming stripped 7 bases from V and 7 bases from J, with 16 bases between. Germline V gene sequence: CDR1 SEHNR, CDR2 FQNEAQ (reference sequence). The CDR3 consists of 13 residues. Filled out from reference TRBV7-9 and TRBJ1-1, the complete variable domain reads DTGVSQNPRHKITKRGQNVTFRCDPISEHNRLYWYRQTLGQGPEFLTYFQNEAQLEKSRLLSDRFSAERPKGSFSTLEIQRTEQGDSAMYLCASKPPTQGEAFFGQGTRLTVV.

The chain is built from TRBV9 and TRBJ2-3; 11 bases match TRBD2. CDR1 SGDLS and CDR2 YYNGEE come from the germline V gene. Trimming removed 1 base from V and 2 bases from J; junction bases left unmatched: 6. This CDR3 comprises 17 residues. As DNA, the CDR3 is TGTGCCAGCAGCGTACCGGCTAGCGGGGGGAACACAGATACGCAGTATTTT. Translated: CASSVPASGGNTDTQYF.

The V and J genes are TRBV19 and TRBJ2-7, with 7 bases lining up with TRBD2. The CDR3 length is 16 residues. Looked up from germline, CDR1 is LNHDA and CDR2 is SQIVND (reference sequence). The V gene end was trimmed by 0 bases and the J gene end by 1 base; junction bases not matched to a gene: 6. This CDR3 reads CASSIDERTRSYEQYF. The CDR3 DNA reads as TGTGCCAGTAGTATAGATGAAAGGACTAGGTCCTACGAGCAGTACTTC.

This clone came up once. The CDR3: CASSYQGVKNYEQYF. DNA for the CDR3: TGTGCCAGCAGTTACCAGGGTGTTAAAAACTACGAGCAGTACTTC. The chain employs TRBV6-6 and TRBJ2-7, with D tentatively TRBD1 (5 bases). This CDR3 comprises 15 residues. The V end lost 2 bases, the J end lost 3 bases, and 14 bases lay between the germline ends. Germline CDR1 is MNHNY and CDR2 is SVGAGI (reference sequence).

V is TRBV11-3 and J is TRBJ1-6; TRBD1 might be the D (6 bases). Per the germline V gene, CDR1 is SGHNT and CDR2 is YENEEA. Trimming removed 5 bases from V and 1 base from J, with 15 bases in between. This CDR3 spans 17 amino acids. The CDR3 DNA sequence: TGTGCCAGCAGCCGCTATACGGGGGCTTCCTATAATTCACCCCTCCACTTT. Protein product: CASSRYTGASYNSPLHF.

This rearrangement joins TRBV5-6 to TRBJ1-1, with D possibly matching TRBD1 (5 bases). Between the trimmed V and J ends, which lost 1 base and 3 bases, there was a span of 16 bases. Looked up from germline, CDR1 is SGHDT and CDR2 is YYEEEE. The CDR3 length is 16 residues. The CDR3 sequence: CASSLLQGGWDTEAFF. The CDR3 DNA follows: TGTGCCAGCAGCTTGCTTCAGGGAGGATGGGACACTGAAGCTTTCTTT.

This clone was recorded only once. This chain links TRBV25-1 with TRBJ2-2, with D unresolved. The length of the CDR3 is 14 residues. Looked up from germline, CDR1 is MGHDK and CDR2 is SYGVNS. V lost 2 bases to trimming and J lost 4 bases, with 8 bases between them. The DNA of the CDR3 is TGTGCCAGCAGTGAAATGATCGGCACCGGGGAGCTGTTTTTT. The encoded protein is CASSEMIGTGELFF. The entire variable domain, with the rest obtained from reference TRBV25-1 and TRBJ2-2, is as follows: EADIYQTPRYLVIGTGKKITLECSQTMGHDKMYWYQQDPGMELHLIHYSYGVNSTEKGDLSSESTVSRIRTEHFPLTLESARPSHTSQYLCASSEMIGTGELFFGEGSRLTVL.

V usage is TRBV4-1 and J usage is TRBJ2-7; a possible D gene is TRBD2 (5 bases). Germline V CDR1 and CDR2: MGHRA, YSYEKL. The CDR3 spans 14 residues. V was clipped by 6 bases and J by 6 bases, with 18 bases between them. The CDR3 DNA is TGCGCCAGCAGTCAATGGTCACTAGTATCCGAGCAGTACTTC. Amino acids: CASSQWSLVSEQYF.

The J gene is TRBJ1-6, the V gene TRBV25-1; perhaps TRBD1 as D (5 bases). This CDR3 spans 13 amino acids. V was shortened by 5 bases and J by 6 bases, with 8 bases between the two germline ends. Germline lookup yields CDR1 MGHDK and CDR2 SYGVNS. This CDR3 is CASSQGFNSPLHF. As DNA, the CDR3 is TGTGCCAGCAGTCAGGGTTTTAATTCACCCCTCCACTTT.